This TCR beta chain appears in the sequencing data of a study of regulatory T cells in long-lasting Graves disease. There are a few counts of this clonotype. In building TCR beta libraries, iRepertoire HTBI primers were used together with Arm-PCR of CDR3 regions. MiXCR, run by TCRdb on the multiplex PCR reads, gives a single entry per CDR3 protein. The sample shows 300,000 or so distinct CDR3 sequences, around 20% of them seen only once. CDR1 is LGHDT, CDR2 YNNKEL, per germline (reference sequence). CDR3 length: 15 amino acids. The V end was cut by 4 bases, the J end by 2 bases, with 12 bases between. This sample's time point: persistent/refractory GD, antithyroid drugs over 5 years with positive TRAb. With RNA extracted from PBMCs as input, the TCR library was made.

The source of this sequence is a female donor with Graves disease. J is TRBJ1-3 and V is TRBV3-1; TRBD1 might be the D (5 bases). The specimen comprised peripheral blood mononuclear cells (PBMCs), sampled when the disease was refractory, from a patient treated with antithyroid drugs. CDR3 region: CASSPGWGAGNTIYF. CDR3 DNA: TGTGCCAGCAGCCCCGGTTGGGGGGCTGGAAACACCATATATTTT.